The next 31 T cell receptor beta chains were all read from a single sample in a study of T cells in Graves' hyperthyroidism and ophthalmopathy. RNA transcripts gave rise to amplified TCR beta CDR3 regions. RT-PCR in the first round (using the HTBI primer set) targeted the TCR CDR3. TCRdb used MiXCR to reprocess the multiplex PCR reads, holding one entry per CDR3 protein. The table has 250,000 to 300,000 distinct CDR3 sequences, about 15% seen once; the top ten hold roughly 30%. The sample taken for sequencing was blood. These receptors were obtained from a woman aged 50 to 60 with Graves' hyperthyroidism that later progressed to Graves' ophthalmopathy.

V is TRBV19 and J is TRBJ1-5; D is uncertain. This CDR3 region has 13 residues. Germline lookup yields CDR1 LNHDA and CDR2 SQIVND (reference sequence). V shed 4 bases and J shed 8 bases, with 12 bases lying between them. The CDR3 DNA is TGTGCCAGTAGTAAAGAGGGAGTAAAGCCCCAGCATTTT. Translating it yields CASSKEGVKPQHF.

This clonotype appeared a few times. Here the CDR3 DNA reads TGTGCCAGCAGTTACTCTACGGTGGGGGGAAGAGGTGGCTACACCTTC. Its translation is CASSYSTVGGRGGYTF. The V call is TRBV6-5, the J call TRBJ1-2, with D perhaps matching TRBD1 (5 bases). Between the trimmed V and J ends, which lost 0 bases and 7 bases, there was a span of 18 bases. Germline assignment: CDR1 MNHEY and CDR2 SVGAGI. CDR3 length: 16 residues.

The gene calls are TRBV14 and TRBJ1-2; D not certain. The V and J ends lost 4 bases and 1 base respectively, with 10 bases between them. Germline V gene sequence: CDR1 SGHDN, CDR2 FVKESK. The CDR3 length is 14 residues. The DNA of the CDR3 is TGTGCCAGCAGCCTCTTTGACAATAACTATGGCTACACCTTC. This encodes CASSLFDNNYGYTF.

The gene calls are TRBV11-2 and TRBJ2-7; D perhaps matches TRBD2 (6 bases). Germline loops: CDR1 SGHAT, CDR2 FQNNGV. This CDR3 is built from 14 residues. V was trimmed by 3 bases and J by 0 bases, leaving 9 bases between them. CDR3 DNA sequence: TGTGCCAGCAGCTTGCGGGAATACTCCTACGAGCAGTACTTC. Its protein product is CASSLREYSYEQYF.

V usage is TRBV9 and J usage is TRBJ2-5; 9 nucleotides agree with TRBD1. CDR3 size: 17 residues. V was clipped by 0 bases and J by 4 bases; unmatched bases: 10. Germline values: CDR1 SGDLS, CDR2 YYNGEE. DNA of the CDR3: TGTGCCAGCAGCGTAGGGGCGACAGGGGGAGATGGAGAGACCCAGTACTTC. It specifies CASSVGATGGDGETQYF.

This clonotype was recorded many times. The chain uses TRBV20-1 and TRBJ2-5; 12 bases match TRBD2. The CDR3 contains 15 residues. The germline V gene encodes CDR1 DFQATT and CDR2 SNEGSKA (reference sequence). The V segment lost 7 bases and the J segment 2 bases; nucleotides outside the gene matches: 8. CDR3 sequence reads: CSESRTSGDQETQYF. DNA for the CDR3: TGCAGTGAAAGCCGGACTAGCGGGGATCAAGAGACCCAGTACTTC.

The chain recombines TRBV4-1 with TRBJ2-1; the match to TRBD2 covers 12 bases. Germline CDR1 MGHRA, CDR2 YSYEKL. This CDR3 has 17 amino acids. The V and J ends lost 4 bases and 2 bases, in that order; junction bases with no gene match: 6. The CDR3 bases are TGCGCCAGCAGCCGGGGGGGACTAGCGGGTACCTACAATGAGCAGTTCTTC. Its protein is CASSRGGLAGTYNEQFF.

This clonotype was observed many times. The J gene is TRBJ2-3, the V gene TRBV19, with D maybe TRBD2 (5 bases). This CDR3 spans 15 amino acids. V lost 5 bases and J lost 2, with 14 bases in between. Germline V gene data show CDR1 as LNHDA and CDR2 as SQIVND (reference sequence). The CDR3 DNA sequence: TGTGCCAGTAGTCCCCGAGGGAGCTTCACAGATACGCAGTATTTT. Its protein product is CASSPRGSFTDTQYF.

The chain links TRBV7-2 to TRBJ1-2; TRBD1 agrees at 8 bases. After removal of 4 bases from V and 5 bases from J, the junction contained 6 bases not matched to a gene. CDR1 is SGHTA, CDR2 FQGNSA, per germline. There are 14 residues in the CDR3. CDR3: CASSSGDRIYGYTF. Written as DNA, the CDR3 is TGTGCCAGCAGCTCGGGGGACAGGATTTATGGCTACACCTTC.

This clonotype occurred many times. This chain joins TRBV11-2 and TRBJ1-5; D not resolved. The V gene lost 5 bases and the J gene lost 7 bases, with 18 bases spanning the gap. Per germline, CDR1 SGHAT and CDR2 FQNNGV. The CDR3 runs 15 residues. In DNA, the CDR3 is TGTGCCAGCAGCCAGGACGCATTGTATCGGCAGCCCCAGCATTTT. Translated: CASSQDALYRQPQHF.

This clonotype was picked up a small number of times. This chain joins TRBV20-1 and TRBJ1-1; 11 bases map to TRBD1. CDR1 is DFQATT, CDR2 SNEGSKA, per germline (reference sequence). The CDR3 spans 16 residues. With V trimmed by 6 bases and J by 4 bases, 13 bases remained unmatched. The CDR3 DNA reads TGCAGTGCCAACGGACAGGGGGCGACCTCTGGCACTGAAGCTTTCTTT. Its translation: CSANGQGATSGTEAFF.

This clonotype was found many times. CDR3: CASSLSRGSYEQYF. The CDR3, as DNA: TGTGCCAGCAGTTTAAGTAGAGGATCGTACGAGCAGTACTTC. V is TRBV27 and J is TRBJ2-7; D is uncertain. Germline CDR1 reads MNHEY; CDR2 reads SMNVEV (reference sequence). V gave up 2 bases and J gave up 4 bases, with 12 bases separating them. CDR3 length: 14 residues.

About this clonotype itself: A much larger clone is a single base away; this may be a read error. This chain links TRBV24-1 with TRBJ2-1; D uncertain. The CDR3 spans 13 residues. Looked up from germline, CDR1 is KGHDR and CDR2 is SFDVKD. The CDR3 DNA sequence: TGTGCCACCAGTGATTCCAAGTACAATGAGCAGCTCTTC. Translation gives CATSDSKYNEQLF.

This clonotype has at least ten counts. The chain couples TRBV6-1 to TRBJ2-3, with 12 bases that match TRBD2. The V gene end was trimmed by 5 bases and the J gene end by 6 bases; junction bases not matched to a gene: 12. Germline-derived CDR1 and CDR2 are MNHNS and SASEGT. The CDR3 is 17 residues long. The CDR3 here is CASSYSPLAGGPDTQYF. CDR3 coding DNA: TGTGCCAGCAGTTACTCCCCGCTAGCGGGAGGGCCGGATACGCAGTATTTT.

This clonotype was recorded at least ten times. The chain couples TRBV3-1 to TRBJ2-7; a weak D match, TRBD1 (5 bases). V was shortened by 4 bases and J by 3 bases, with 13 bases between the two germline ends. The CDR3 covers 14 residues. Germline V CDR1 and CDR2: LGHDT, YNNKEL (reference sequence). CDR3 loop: CASSLRQTFYEQYF. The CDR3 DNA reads TGTGCCAGCAGCCTAAGACAGACCTTCTACGAGCAGTACTTC.

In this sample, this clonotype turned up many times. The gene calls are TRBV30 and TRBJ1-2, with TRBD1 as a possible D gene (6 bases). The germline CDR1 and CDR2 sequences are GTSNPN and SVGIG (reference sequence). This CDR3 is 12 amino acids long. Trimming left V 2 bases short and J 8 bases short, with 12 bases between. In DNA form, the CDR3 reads TGTGCCTGGAGTAAAGGGGGGAAGGGCTACACCTTC. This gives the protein CAWSKGGKGYTF.

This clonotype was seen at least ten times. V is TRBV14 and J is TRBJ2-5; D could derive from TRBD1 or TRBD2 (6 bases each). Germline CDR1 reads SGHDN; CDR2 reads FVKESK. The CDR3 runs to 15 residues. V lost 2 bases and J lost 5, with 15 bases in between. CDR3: CASSQIRGRGETQYF. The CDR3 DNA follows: TGTGCCAGCAGCCAAATCCGGGGGCGCGGGGAGACCCAGTACTTC. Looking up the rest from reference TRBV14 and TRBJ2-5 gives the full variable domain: EAGVTQFPSHSVIEKGQTVTLRCDPISGHDNLYWYRRVMGKEIKFLLHFVKESKQDESGMPNNRFLAERTGGTYSTLKVQPAELEDSGVYFCASSQIRGRGETQYFGPGTRLLVL.

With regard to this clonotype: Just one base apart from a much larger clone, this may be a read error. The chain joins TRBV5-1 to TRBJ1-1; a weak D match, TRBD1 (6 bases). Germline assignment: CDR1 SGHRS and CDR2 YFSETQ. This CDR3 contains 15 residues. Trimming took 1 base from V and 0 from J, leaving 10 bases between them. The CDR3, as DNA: TGCGCCAGCAGCTTGACAGGGACCATGAACACTGAAGCTTTCTTT. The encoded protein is CASSLTGTMNTEAFF.

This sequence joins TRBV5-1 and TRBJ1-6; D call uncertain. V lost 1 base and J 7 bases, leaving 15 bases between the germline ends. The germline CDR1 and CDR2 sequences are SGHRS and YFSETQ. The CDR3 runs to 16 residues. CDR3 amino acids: CASSLRPVEGNSPLHF. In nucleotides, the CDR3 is TGCGCCAGCAGCTTGAGGCCCGTTGAAGGAAATTCACCCCTCCACTTT.

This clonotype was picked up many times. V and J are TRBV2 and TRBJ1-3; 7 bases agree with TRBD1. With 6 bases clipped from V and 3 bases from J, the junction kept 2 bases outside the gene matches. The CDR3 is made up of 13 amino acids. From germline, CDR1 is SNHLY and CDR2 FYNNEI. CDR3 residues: CASRGDSGNTIYF. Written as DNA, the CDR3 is TGTGCCAGCAGAGGGGACAGTGGAAACACCATATATTTT.

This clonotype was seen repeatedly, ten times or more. CDR3 protein: CASSWAQGEQYF. CDR3 DNA sequence: TGTGCCAGCAGTTGGGCCCAGGGCGAGCAGTACTTC. This sequence joins TRBV6-1 and TRBJ2-7; the D gene is possibly TRBD1 (5 bases). This CDR3 comprises 12 residues. V dropped 5 bases and J dropped 6 bases, with 11 bases sitting between them. The germline CDR1 and CDR2 sequences are MNHNS and SASEGT.

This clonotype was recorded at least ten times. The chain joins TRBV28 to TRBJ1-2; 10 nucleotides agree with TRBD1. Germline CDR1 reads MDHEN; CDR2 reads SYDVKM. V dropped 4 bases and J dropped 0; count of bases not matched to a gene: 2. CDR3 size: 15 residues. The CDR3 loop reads CASSWTGGANYGYTF. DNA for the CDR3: TGTGCCAGCAGTTGGACAGGGGGAGCTAACTATGGCTACACCTTC.

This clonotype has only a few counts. This chain's CDR3 is CASSTFILDKYTEAFF. The CDR3 nucleotides read TGTGCCAGTAGTACCTTCATCCTGGACAAATACACTGAAGCTTTCTTT. The V and J genes are TRBV19 and TRBJ1-1, with D possibly matching TRBD1 (5 bases). From germline, CDR1 is LNHDA and CDR2 SQIVND (reference sequence). V lost 4 bases to trimming and J lost 3 bases, with 18 bases between them. This CDR3 has 16 amino acids.

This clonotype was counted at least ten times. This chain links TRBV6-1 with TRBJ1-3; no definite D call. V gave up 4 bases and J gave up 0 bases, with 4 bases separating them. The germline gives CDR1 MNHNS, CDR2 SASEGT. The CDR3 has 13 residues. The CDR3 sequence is CASSAFSGNTIYF. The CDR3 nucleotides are TGTGCCAGCAGTGCCTTCTCTGGAAACACCATATATTTT.

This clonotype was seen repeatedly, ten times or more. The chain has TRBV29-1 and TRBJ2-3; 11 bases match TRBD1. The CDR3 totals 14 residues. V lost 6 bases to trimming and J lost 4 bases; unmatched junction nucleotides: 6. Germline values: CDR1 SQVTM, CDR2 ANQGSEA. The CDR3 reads CSVAGTGGSDTQYF. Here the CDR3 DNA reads TGCAGCGTGGCCGGGACAGGGGGGTCAGATACGCAGTATTTT.

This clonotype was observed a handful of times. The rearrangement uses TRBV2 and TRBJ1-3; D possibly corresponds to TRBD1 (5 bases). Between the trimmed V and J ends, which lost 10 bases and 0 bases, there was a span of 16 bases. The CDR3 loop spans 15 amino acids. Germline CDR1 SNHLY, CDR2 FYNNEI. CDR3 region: CATTDNQSSGNTIYF. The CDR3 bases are TGTGCCACCACGGACAACCAGAGCTCTGGAAACACCATATATTTT.

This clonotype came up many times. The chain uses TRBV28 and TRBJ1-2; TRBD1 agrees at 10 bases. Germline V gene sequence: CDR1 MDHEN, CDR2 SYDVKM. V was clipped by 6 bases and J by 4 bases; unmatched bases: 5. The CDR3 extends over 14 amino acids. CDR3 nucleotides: TGTGCCAGCAGGGAGACAGGGGGCGGCTATGGCTACACCTTC. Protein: CASRETGGGYGYTF.

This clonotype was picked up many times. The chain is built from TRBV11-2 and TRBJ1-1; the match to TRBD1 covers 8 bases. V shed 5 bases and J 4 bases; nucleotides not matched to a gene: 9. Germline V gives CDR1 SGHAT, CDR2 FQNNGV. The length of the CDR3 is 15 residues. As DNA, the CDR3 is TGTGCCAGCAGCCATCCGACAGGGGTAATCACTGAAGCTTTCTTT. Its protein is CASSHPTGVITEAFF.

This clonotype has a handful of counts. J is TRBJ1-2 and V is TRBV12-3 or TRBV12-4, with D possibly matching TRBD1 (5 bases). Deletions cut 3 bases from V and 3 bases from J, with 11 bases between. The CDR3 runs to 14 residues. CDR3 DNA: TGTGCCAGCAGTTTCCGCAGGGCTTACTATGGCTACACCTTC. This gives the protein CASSFRRAYYGYTF.

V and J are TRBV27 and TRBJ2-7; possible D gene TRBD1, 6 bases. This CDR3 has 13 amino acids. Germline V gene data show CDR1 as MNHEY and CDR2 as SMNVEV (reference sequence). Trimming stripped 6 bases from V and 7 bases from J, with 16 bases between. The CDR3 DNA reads TGTGCCAGCAGCTACAGGGTTCAGATGGAGCAGTACTTC. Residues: CASSYRVQMEQYF.

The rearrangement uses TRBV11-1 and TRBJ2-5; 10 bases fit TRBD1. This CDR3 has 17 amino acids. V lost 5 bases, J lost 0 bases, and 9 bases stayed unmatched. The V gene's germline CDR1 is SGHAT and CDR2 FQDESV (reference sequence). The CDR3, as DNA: TGTGCCAGCAGCCCTAGCCGCGGGACAGGGGACCAAGAGACCCAGTACTTC. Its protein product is CASSPSRGTGDQETQYF. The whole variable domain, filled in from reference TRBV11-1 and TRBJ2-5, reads EAEVAQSPRYKITEKSQAVAFWCDPISGHATLYWYRQILGQGPELLVQFQDESVVDDSQLPKDRFSAERLKGVDSTLKIQPAELGDSAMYLCASSPSRGTGDQETQYFGPGTRLLVL.